The 25 T cell receptor beta chains in this list originate from one sample, sequenced in a study of cytomegalovirus exposure and HLA in healthy donors. The PCR made use of 60 Vbeta and 13 Jbeta primers. Clones were read by immunoSEQ multiplex PCR, and TCRdb kept only the in-frame ones, dropping some. The sample gives around 100,000 clones, around 64% of which show up once; about 9% is in the top ten. The sequencing input was PBMCs. The receptors shown here come from a man aged 25-45 years in good health and CMV-seropositive.

This clone was detected only a few times. The chain joins TRBV29-1 to TRBJ2-7, with TRBD1 matching over 8 bases. Trimming at V came to 8 bases and at J to 0 bases, leaving 15 bases not matched to a gene. This CDR3 contains 16 residues. Germline CDR1 SQVTM, CDR2 ANQGSEA. CDR3 sequence (DNA): TGCAGCTTCCAAACTCGAGACAGGGGAAGCTCCTACGAGCAGTACGTC. Protein sequence: CSFQTRDRGSSYEQYV.

This chain uses TRBV2 with TRBJ1-3; 10 bases align to TRBD1. V lost 7 bases, J lost 3 bases, and 6 bases stayed unmatched. CDR1 is SNHLY, CDR2 FYNNEI, per germline. The CDR3 consists of 15 residues. The DNA for the CDR3 is TGTGCCAGCATGAGACAGGGGGCCGGTGGAAACACCATATATTTT. It codes for CASMRQGAGGNTIYF.

This clone has only a few counts. The chain joins TRBV28 to TRBJ1-5; 7 bases agree with TRBD1. The trim removed 5 bases at V and 1 base at J, leaving 14 bases unmatched. Germline lookup yields CDR1 MDHEN and CDR2 SYDVKM. CDR3 size: 18 residues. The CDR3 spells CASSLPLRQGESNQPQHF. In DNA, the CDR3 is TGTGCCAGCAGTCTACCCCTCAGACAGGGTGAGAGCAATCAGCCCCAGCATTTT.

This rearrangement joins TRBV2 to TRBJ1-6, with 7 nucleotides matching TRBD1. V lost 6 bases to trimming and J lost 14 bases; unmatched junction nucleotides: 13. This CDR3 is built from 14 residues. Germline values: CDR1 SNHLY, CDR2 FYNNEI. CDR3 sequence: CASRAGTERVALHF. The CDR3 bases are TGTGCCAGCAGGGCCGGGACAGAAAGGGTCGCCCTCCACTTT.

The chain recombines TRBV5-1 with TRBJ1-6; the match to TRBD1 covers 11 bases. Germline CDR1 reads SGHRS; CDR2 reads YFSETQ. The CDR3 has 17 residues. The J segment lost 6 bases and the V segment lost 2 bases, leaving 7 bases of the junction unmatched. CDR3 nucleotides: TGCGCCAGCAGCTTCCGGACAGGGGGCGCGGGTAATTCACCCCTCCACTTT. This sequence encodes CASSFRTGGAGNSPLHF. The variable domain in full, completed from reference TRBV5-1 and TRBJ1-6, reads KAGVTQTPRYLIKTRGQQVTLSCSPISGHRSVSWYQQTPGQGLQFLFEYFSETQRNKGNFPGRFSGRQFSNSRSEMNVSTLELGDSALYLCASSFRTGGAGNSPLHFGNGTRLTVT.

This clone was observed a handful of times. Other DNA sequences in the same sample also yield this CDR3. This chain connects TRBV6-1 to TRBJ2-5; 10 nucleotides line up with TRBD2. V lost 6 bases to trimming and J lost 5 bases; unmatched junction nucleotides: 6. The CDR3 spans 14 residues. The germline gives CDR1 MNHNS, CDR2 SASEGT. CDR3 sequence (DNA): TGTGCCAGCAGACCTAGCGGGGGATGGGAGACCCAGTACTTC. Protein product: CASRPSGGWETQYF.

The chain employs TRBV5-1 and TRBJ2-3, with TRBD1 matching over 10 bases. V lost 2 bases to trimming and J lost 3 bases; unmatched junction nucleotides: 6. The CDR3 has 16 amino acids. Per germline, CDR1 SGHRS and CDR2 YFSETQ. The CDR3 DNA sequence: TGCGCCAGCAGCTTAGGGAGACAGGGGGCGACAGATACGCAGTATTTT. Translation gives CASSLGRQGATDTQYF.

This clone was seen a single time. The CDR3 loop reads CASSFDGETQYF. In DNA, the CDR3 is TGTGCCAGCAGCTTCGACGGGGAGACCCAGTACTTC. The rearrangement joins TRBV7-9 to TRBJ2-5; D is undetermined. V was pared by 3 bases and J by 5 bases, with 7 bases between. Germline V gene data show CDR1 as SEHNR and CDR2 as FQNEAQ (reference sequence). This CDR3 comprises 12 residues.

The V call is TRBV27, the J call TRBJ2-4; 7 bases fit TRBD1. Germline V gene sequence: CDR1 MNHEY, CDR2 SMNVEV (reference sequence). The CDR3 covers 17 residues. V was clipped by 6 bases and J by 0 bases; unmatched bases: 11. The CDR3 DNA reads as TGTGCCAGCAGCTCATCGGACAGGCTTTTAGCCAAAAACATTCAGTACTTC. Translation: CASSSSDRLLAKNIQYF.

The chain couples TRBV27 to TRBJ2-7; a weak D match, TRBD2 (5 bases). Germline V gives CDR1 MNHEY, CDR2 SMNVEV (reference sequence). Trimming took 5 bases from V and 4 from J, leaving 24 bases between them. The CDR3 runs to 17 residues. CDR3 sequence reads: CASSVRPGMGVAYEQYF. CDR3 sequence (DNA): TGTGCCAGCAGTGTTAGACCCGGGATGGGTGTCGCGTACGAGCAGTACTTC.

Note on this clone: Other DNA sequences within the sample encode an identical CDR3. V is TRBV10-3 and J is TRBJ2-7, with 11 bases lining up with TRBD1. V was pared by 2 bases and J by 2 bases, with 8 bases of the junction left unmatched. The CDR3 is made up of 17 amino acids. CDR1 is ENHRY, CDR2 SYGVKD, per germline. CDR3: CAISELRTGGAPYEQYV. In nucleotides, the CDR3 is TGTGCCATCAGTGAGCTCAGGACAGGGGGCGCCCCCTACGAGCAGTACGTC.

This chain connects TRBV5-1 to TRBJ1-1; D is perhaps TRBD1 (5 bases). This CDR3 contains 15 residues. CDR1 and CDR2 (germline): SGHRS, YFSETQ. Trimming pared 0 bases from V and 0 bases from J, leaving 9 bases between. CDR3 DNA sequence: TGCGCCAGCAGCTTGGTCGGGGGTATGAACACTGAAGCTTTCTTT. Protein sequence: CASSLVGGMNTEAFF.

The V and J genes are TRBV9 and TRBJ1-1; the match to TRBD1 covers 8 bases. The germline gives CDR1 SGDLS, CDR2 YYNGEE. The CDR3 spans 15 residues. Germline trimming cut 1 base from V and 0 bases from J; bases unmatched to any gene: 2. Written as DNA, the CDR3 is TGTGCCAGCAGCGTACGGGGACAGGTGAACACTGAAGCTTTCTTT. It specifies CASSVRGQVNTEAFF.

The chain is built from TRBV5-6 and TRBJ1-2; TRBD1 matches at 12 bases. The V gene end was trimmed by 2 bases and the J gene end by 7 bases; junction bases not matched to a gene: 6. Germline V lookup: CDR1 SGHDT, CDR2 YYEEEE. This CDR3 has 15 amino acids. The CDR3 DNA reads TGTGCCAGCAGCTTCGGGACAGGGGGCTTCAGTGGCTACACCTTC. The encoded protein is CASSFGTGGFSGYTF. Full variable domain (missing parts from reference TRBV5-6 and TRBJ1-2): DAGVTQSPTHLIKTRGQQVTLRCSPKSGHDTVSWYQQALGQGPQFIFQYYEEEERQRGNFPDRFSGHQFPNYSSELNVNALLLGDSALYLCASSFGTGGFSGYTFGSGTRLTVV.

The genes are TRBV10-3 and TRBJ1-2; D unclear. CDR1 is ENHRY, CDR2 SYGVKD, per germline. This CDR3 comprises 8 residues. V was clipped by 7 bases and J by 8 bases, with 2 bases between them. CDR3 sequence (DNA): TGTGCCATCATAGGCTACACCTTC. It is translated as CAIIGYTF.

The chain combines TRBV27 with TRBJ2-2; no clear D. The germline V gene has CDR1 MNHEY and CDR2 SMNVEV (reference sequence). The CDR3 spans 11 residues. V was clipped by 4 bases and J by 6 bases, with 3 bases between them. As DNA, the CDR3 is TGTGCCAGCAGTTCCGCCGGGGAGCTGTTTTTT. Protein product: CASSSAGELFF.

This clone came up a few times. The V call is TRBV10-3, the J call TRBJ2-3, with 13 bases aligning to TRBD2. The CDR3 spans 14 residues. Germline values: CDR1 ENHRY, CDR2 SYGVKD. With V trimmed by 4 bases and J by 7 bases, 2 bases remained unmatched. CDR3 in amino acids: CAISGLAGGNTQYF. CDR3 sequence (DNA): TGTGCCATCAGTGGACTAGCGGGGGGTAATACGCAGTATTTT.

The chain is built from TRBV10-3 and TRBJ2-1; 11 positions agree with TRBD2. Germline V gene sequence: CDR1 ENHRY, CDR2 SYGVKD. V lost 0 bases and J lost 5; bases outside the gene matches: 6. The CDR3 length is 17 residues. The CDR3 DNA reads as TGTGCCATCAGTGAGTCACTAGCGGGAGTTCGGGACAATGAGCAGTTCTTC. Its translation: CAISESLAGVRDNEQFF.

The table lists this clone with a few counts. The chain uses TRBV5-1 and TRBJ1-2; 10 positions agree with TRBD1. The CDR3 spans 13 residues. Germline lookup yields CDR1 SGHRS and CDR2 YFSETQ. Germline trimming cut 6 bases from V and 6 bases from J; bases unmatched to any gene: 5. The CDR3 spells CASNEDRGNGYTF. In nucleotides, the CDR3 is TGCGCCAGCAACGAGGACAGGGGGAATGGCTACACCTTC.

This clone showed up just a few times. The chain combines TRBV5-6 with TRBJ1-2; D possibly corresponds to TRBD1 (5 bases). The germline V gene has CDR1 SGHDT and CDR2 YYEEEE. The V end was cut by 1 base, the J end by 2 bases, with 24 bases between. This CDR3 comprises 19 residues. The CDR3 DNA reads as TGTGCCAGCAGCTTGCTGGGGGGGGGACCGGGCCGCCCCAACTATGGCTACACCTTC. This sequence encodes CASSLLGGGPGRPNYGYTF. Drawing the rest from reference TRBV5-6 and TRBJ1-2, the complete variable domain is DAGVTQSPTHLIKTRGQQVTLRCSPKSGHDTVSWYQQALGQGPQFIFQYYEEEERQRGNFPDRFSGHQFPNYSSELNVNALLLGDSALYLCASSLLGGGPGRPNYGYTFGSGTRLTVV.

J is TRBJ2-5 and V is TRBV7-2; 9 bases agree with TRBD2. Looked up from germline, CDR1 is SGHTA and CDR2 is FQGNSA. There are 14 residues in the CDR3. Trimming cost V 4 bases and J 1 base; bases outside gene matches: 1. This CDR3 is CASSSSGVQETQYF. The CDR3 DNA is TGTGCCAGCAGCTCTAGCGGGGTCCAAGAGACCCAGTACTTC.

The chain joins TRBV30 to TRBJ2-3; a weak D match, TRBD2 (6 bases). The ends were cut back, 5 bases at V and 5 bases at J, with 17 bases in the middle. The CDR3 is made up of 14 amino acids. Germline CDR1 and CDR2: GTSNPN and SVGIG (reference sequence). The CDR3 spells CAWGVAGLGDTQYF. Here the CDR3 DNA reads TGTGCCTGGGGGGTCGCGGGGCTCGGAGATACGCAGTATTTT. The variable domain in full, with the rest retrieved from reference TRBV30 and TRBJ2-3, is SQTIHQWPATLVQPVGSPLSLECTVEGTSNPNLYWYRQAAGRGLQLLFYSVGIGQISSEVPQNLSASRPQDRQFILSSKKLLLSDSGFYLCAWGVAGLGDTQYFGPGTRLTVL.

The chain carries TRBV28 and TRBJ1-2; 7 nucleotides align to TRBD1. Trimming removed 8 bases from V and 4 bases from J; junction bases left unmatched: 13. The germline gives CDR1 MDHEN, CDR2 SYDVKM. The CDR3 has 15 amino acids. CDR3 loop: CASQGDPGAGYGYTF. The CDR3 nucleotides are TGTGCCAGCCAGGGGGATCCGGGGGCAGGCTATGGCTACACCTTC.

V gene TRBV27 combines with J gene TRBJ2-1; 7 bases are a match to TRBD2. Germline V gives CDR1 MNHEY, CDR2 SMNVEV (reference sequence). Trimming cost V 9 bases and J 6 bases; bases outside gene matches: 8. CDR3 length equals 13 residues. The CDR3 bases are TGTGCCAGTCGAGCGGGGACCCTCAATGAGCAGTTCTTC. Its translation is CASRAGTLNEQFF.

The V gene is TRBV5-1, the J gene TRBJ1-3; TRBD1 might be the D (6 bases). CDR3 size: 16 residues. Germline CDR1 is SGHRS and CDR2 is YFSETQ. V lost 1 base, J lost 2 bases, and 13 bases lay in between. The CDR3 DNA is TGCGCCAGCAGCTTGCGGCAGACAGGAACTGGAAACACCATATATTTT. Amino acids: CASSLRQTGTGNTIYF.